This T cell receptor beta chain was recovered during a study of cytomegalovirus exposure and HLA in healthy donors. Notes on the study in general: One later analysis, an examination of the 90 to 150 validation repertoires, found that first-cohort TCR clusters tended to co-occur in them.

Germline CDR1 is SGHRS and CDR2 is YFSETQ. V dropped 0 bases and J dropped 4 bases, with 4 bases sitting between them. The CDR3 contains 12 residues. As to this clone: Antigen unknown.

Profiling relied on immunoSEQ multiplex PCR, and the TCRdb table lists in-frame clones only, not all of them. The sample records some 150,000 clones, roughly nine tenths being singletons. This TCR was sampled from a young woman in good health and CMV-seropositive. The sequencing sample was made of PBMCs. This rearrangement joins TRBV5-1 to TRBJ1-2, with D hard to call. The CDR3: CASSLVGYGYTF. DNA for the CDR3: TGCGCCAGCAGCTTGGTCGGCTATGGCTACACCTTC.